This is a list of T cell receptor beta chains from one sample in a study of blood T cell repertoires in COVID-19. Sequenced by immunoSEQ multiplex PCR; TCRdb stores in-frame clones only, minus some. Counted here are approximately 250,000 clones, 83% occurring once; the ten biggest clones make up 4.6%. Sequencing was performed on peripheral blood. Every receptor here comes from a man aged 55 to 69 who had recovered from COVID-19. Both conserved end residues are part of each CDR3. Fields, in order: J gene, V gene, CDR3 protein.

>TRBJ2-3|TRBV27
CATQRGVSTDTQYF
>TRBJ2-5|TRBV7-9
CASSPPQGAGETQYF
>TRBJ2-7|TRBV5-1
CASSLGWSGSDEQYF
>TRBJ1-3|TRBV5-1
CASSLGGGNTIYF
>TRBJ2-2|TRBV2
CASIMNPSAKTNTGELFF
>TRBJ1-1|TRBV7-2
CASARDLTEAFF
>TRBJ1-5|TRBV6-6
CASTYRTGGRYQPQHF
>TRBJ2-1|TRBV12-5
CASGLGSGIEQFF
>TRBJ2-1|TRBV11-3
CASSFSGGANNEQFF
>TRBJ2-1|TRBV5-1
CASSSATTSGGNNEQFF
>TRBJ1-5|TRBV5-1
CASSLGTANQPQHF
>TRBJ1-2|TRBV7-8
CASSSRQGVYGYTF
>TRBJ1-1|TRBV18
CASSPEDRLNTEAFF
>TRBJ2-3|TRBV12-5
CASGSSGGNTQYF
>TRBJ2-5|TRBV2
CASLQGGRFETQYF
>TRBJ1-4|TRBV7-9
CASSPRDSSLGGLFF
>TRBJ2-3|TRBV19
CASTSGTMGAGNTQYF
>TRBJ2-1|TRBV5-5
CASSIRGLAGGGYNEQFF
>TRBJ2-6|TRBV24-1
CATSARSGANVLTF
>TRBJ2-1|TRBV7-2
CASSLAGRTAWEQFF
>TRBJ1-1|TRBV6-5
CASSRAGGGTEAFF
>TRBJ2-2|TRBV9
CASSTSGAGELFF
>TRBJ2-2|TRBV4-2
CASSAQGPGELFF
>TRBJ2-2|TRBV7-6
CASSQTQGYGELFF
>TRBJ2-3|TRBV9
CASSGEGLPTDTQYF
>TRBJ2-6|TRBV28
CASSSGGSSGANVLTF
>TRBJ2-2|TRBV27
CASSASGGGIRELFF